The table lists the clone carrying this TCR beta chain with many counts. What it recognizes is unknown. CDR1 and CDR2 from the germline V gene are MNHEY and SMNVEV (reference sequence). V was cut by 5 bases and J by 2 bases, with 21 bases left in between. The CDR3 has 17 residues. The entry originates in a study of identical twins. Every one of the donors was a healthy Caucasian. General observations from the study: Weaker excess sharing between twins was seen in beta out-of-frame sequences. In monozygotic twins, models underestimated the sharing of out-of-frame TCR alpha.

TCRdb reprocessed the 5' RACE reads via MiXCR and lists one record per CDR3 protein. The table includes about 530,000 distinct CDR3 sequences, under 25% detected once. This sample was shared with a second study, whose subject was yellow fever vaccine responses in identical twins.

The chain carries TRBV27 and TRBJ2-5; the D gene is possibly TRBD1 (6 bases). This TCR came from a woman aged 18 to 35 in good health. The sample comprised CD4+ T cells sorted from blood. The CDR3 DNA is TGTGCCAGCAGTCCGTGGCCCCAGGACAGAGAGCAAGAGACCCAGTACTTC. Its protein product is CASSPWPQDREQETQYF.